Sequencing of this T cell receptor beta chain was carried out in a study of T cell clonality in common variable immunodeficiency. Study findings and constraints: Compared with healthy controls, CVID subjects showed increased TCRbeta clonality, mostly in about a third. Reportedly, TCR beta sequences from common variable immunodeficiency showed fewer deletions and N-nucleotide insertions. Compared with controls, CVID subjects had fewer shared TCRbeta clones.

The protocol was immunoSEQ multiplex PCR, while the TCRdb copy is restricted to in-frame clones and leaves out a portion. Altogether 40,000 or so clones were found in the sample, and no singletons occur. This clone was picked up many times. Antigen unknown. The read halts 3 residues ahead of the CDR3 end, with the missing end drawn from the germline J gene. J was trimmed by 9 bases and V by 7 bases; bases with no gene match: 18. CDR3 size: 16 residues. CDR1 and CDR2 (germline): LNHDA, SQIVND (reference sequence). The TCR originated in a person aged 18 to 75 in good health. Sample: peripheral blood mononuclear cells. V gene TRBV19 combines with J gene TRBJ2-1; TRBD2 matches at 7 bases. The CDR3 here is CASTKSSLGPGGEQFF. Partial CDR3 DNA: TGTGCCAGTACCAAAAGCTCCCTTGGACCGGGGGGTGAG.